The clone carrying this T cell receptor (beta chain) came up once. Antigen specificity is unknown. This entry comes from a study of T cell repertoires in ileal Crohn's disease. Study-wide points: Compared with non-smokers, active smokers at surgery showed more clonal expansions. Clonality above 26.8% at surgery always came with endoscopic recurrence.

The protocol was immunoSEQ multiplex PCR, while the TCRdb copy is restricted to in-frame clones and leaves out a portion. This table has around 33,000 clones, about four fifths appearing once. The CDR3 extends over 14 amino acids. The V and J ends lost 4 bases and 7 bases, in that order; junction bases with no gene match: 5. CDR1 is MNHNS and CDR2 is SASEGT in the germline V gene. The rearrangement links TRBV6-1 to TRBJ1-5, with 9 bases aligning to TRBD1. The specimen sequenced was ileal tissue. This receptor was taken from an adult with Crohn's disease. The CDR3 spells CASSGDRAGQPQHF. The CDR3 nucleotides are TGTGCCAGCAGTGGGGACAGGGCTGGACAGCCCCAGCATTTT.